This TCR beta chain was obtained from a study of blood T cell repertoires in COVID-19. Looking at the study overall: There were acute and convalescent COVID-19 samples, and they came from the United States, Italy and Spain. In each case, the material was cDNA or gDNA derived from T cells, B-cell-depleted T cells, or PBMCs.

This CDR3 has 14 residues. Trimming left V 3 bases short and J 2 bases short, with 11 bases between. The germline V gene encodes CDR1 LNHNV and CDR2 YYDKDF (reference sequence). In the study's own analysis: Estimated nucleated cell counts came from reference gene primer amplification. Only in-frame clones appear in the TCRdb table, and some are missing; sequencing was by immunoSEQ multiplex PCR. V and J calls and clone size are those listed in that table; D and trimming were worked out from the DNA. The table lists about 60,000 clones, just under 90% of them singletons. The J gene is TRBJ2-7, the V gene TRBV15; tentative D call: TRBD1 (7 bases). The sequencing sample was made of peripheral blood. The sequence was obtained from a man in his 60s with acute or convalescent COVID-19. The CDR3 protein is CATSSQGGAYEQYF. CDR3 in DNA: TGTGCCACCAGCAGTCAGGGGGGTGCCTACGAGCAGTACTTC.